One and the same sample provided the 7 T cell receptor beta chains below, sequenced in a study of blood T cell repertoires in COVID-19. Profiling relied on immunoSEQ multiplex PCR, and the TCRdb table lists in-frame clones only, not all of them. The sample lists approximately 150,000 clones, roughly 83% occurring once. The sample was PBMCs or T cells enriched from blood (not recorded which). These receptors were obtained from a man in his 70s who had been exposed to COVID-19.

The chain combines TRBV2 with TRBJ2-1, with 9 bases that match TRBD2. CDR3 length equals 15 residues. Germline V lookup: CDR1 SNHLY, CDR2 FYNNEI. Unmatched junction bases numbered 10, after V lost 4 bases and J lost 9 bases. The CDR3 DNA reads TGTGCCAGCAGTGGCGTGAGTAGCGGGGGAGGTGAGCAGTTCTTC. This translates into CASSGVSSGGGEQFF.

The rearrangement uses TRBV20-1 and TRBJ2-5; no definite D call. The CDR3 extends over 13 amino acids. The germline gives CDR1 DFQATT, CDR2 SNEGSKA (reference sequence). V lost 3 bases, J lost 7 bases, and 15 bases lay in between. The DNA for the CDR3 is TGCAGTGCTAGTCATACTACCTCGGGGACCCAGTACTTC. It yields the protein CSASHTTSGTQYF.

DNA for the CDR3: TGTGCCAGCAGCGTAGGAGGACAGCTCTACAATGAGCAGTTCTTC. It specifies CASSVGGQLYNEQFF. The rearrangement joins TRBV9 to TRBJ2-1, with a tentative D call TRBD1 (6 bases). Trimming cost V 0 bases and J 3 bases, with 10 bases left between them. CDR1 is SGDLS and CDR2 is YYNGEE in the germline V gene. The CDR3 loop spans 15 amino acids.

CDR3 sequence: CASSYGTTYEQYF. The CDR3 bases are TGTGCCAGCAGCTACGGGACTACATACGAGCAGTACTTC. V usage is TRBV13 and J usage is TRBJ2-7; 7 positions agree with TRBD2. CDR1 PRHDT and CDR2 FYEKMQ come from the germline V gene (reference sequence). V trimming: 4 bases; J trimming: 4 bases; junction bases outside the gene matches: 4. The CDR3 extends over 13 amino acids.

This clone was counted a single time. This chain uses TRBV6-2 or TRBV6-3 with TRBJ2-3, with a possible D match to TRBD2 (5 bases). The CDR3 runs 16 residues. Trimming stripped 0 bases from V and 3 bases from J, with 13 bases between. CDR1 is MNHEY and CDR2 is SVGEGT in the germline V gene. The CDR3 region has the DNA TGTGCCAGCAGTTACTCGAGGGAAGTGAAGACAGATACGCAGTATTTT. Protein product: CASSYSREVKTDTQYF.

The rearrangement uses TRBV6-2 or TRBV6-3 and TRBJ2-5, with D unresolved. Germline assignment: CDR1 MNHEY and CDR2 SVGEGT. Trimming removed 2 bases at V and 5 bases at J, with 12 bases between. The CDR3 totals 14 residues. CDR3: CASSYRQESETQYF. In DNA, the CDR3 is TGTGCCAGCAGTTACCGGCAGGAATCGGAGACCCAGTACTTC.

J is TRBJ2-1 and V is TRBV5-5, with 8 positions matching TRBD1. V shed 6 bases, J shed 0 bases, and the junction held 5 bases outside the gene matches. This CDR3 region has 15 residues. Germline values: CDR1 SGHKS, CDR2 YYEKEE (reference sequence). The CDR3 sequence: CASTSTGGSYNEQFF. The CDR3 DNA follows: TGTGCCAGCACCTCCACAGGGGGCTCCTACAATGAGCAGTTCTTC. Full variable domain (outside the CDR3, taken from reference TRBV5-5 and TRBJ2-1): DAGVTQSPTHLIKTRGQQVTLRCSPISGHKSVSWYQQVLGQGPQFIFQYYEKEERGRGNFPDRFSARQFPNYSSELNVNALLLGDSALYLCASTSTGGSYNEQFFGPGTRLTVL.